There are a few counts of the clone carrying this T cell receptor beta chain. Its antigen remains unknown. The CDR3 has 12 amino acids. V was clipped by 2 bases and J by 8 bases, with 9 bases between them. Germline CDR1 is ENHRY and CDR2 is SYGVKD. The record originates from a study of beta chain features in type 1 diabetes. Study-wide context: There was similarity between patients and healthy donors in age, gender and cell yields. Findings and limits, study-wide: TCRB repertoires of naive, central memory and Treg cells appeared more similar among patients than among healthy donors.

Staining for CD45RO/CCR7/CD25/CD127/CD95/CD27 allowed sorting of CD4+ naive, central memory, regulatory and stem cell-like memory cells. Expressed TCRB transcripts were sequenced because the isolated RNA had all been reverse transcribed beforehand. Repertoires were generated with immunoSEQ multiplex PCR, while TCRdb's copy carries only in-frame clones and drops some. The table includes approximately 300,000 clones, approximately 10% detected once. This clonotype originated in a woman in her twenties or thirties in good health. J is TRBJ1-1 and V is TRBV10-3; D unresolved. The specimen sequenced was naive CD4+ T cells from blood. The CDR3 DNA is TGTGCCATCAGTGAGCCCACTACCGAAGCTTTCTTT. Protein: CAISEPTTEAFF.